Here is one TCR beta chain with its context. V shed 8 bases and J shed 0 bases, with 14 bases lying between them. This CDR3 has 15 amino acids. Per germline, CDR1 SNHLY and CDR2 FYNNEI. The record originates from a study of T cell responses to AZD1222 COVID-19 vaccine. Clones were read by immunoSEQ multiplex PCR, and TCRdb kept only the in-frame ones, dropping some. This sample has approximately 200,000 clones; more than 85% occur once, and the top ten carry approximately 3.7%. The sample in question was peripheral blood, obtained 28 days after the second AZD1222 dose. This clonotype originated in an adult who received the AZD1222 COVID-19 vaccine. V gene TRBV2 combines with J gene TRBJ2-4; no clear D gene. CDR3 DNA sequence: TGTGCCAGCGACCGTTTTGAGGTAGCCAAAAACATTCAGTACTTC. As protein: CASDRFEVAKNIQYF.